Presented here are 6 T cell receptor beta chains from one specimen sequenced in a study of T cell responses to AZD1222 COVID-19 vaccine. Profiling relied on immunoSEQ multiplex PCR, and the TCRdb table lists in-frame clones only, not all of them. The table shows 110,000 or so clones, with 70% to 90% occurring only once. This specimen consisted of peripheral blood, obtained on day 0 of AZD1222 vaccination. The receptors stem from an adult in good health.

This clone was counted a few times. V gene TRBV19 combines with J gene TRBJ1-6; D ambiguous. V dropped 8 bases and J dropped 8 bases, with 13 bases sitting between them. The CDR3 runs to 13 residues. Looked up from germline, CDR1 is LNHDA and CDR2 is SQIVND (reference sequence). CDR3 sequence (DNA): TGTGCCAGTCGTGTAGGGATACATTCACCCCTCCACTTT. This codes for CASRVGIHSPLHF. The full variable domain, rest sourced from reference TRBV19 and TRBJ1-6, is DGGITQSPKYLFRKEGQNVTLSCEQNLNHDAMYWYRQDPGQGLRLIYYSQIVNDFQKGDIAEGYSVSREKKESFPLTVTSAQKNPTAFYLCASRVGIHSPLHFGNGTRLTVT.

The chain carries TRBV5-1 and TRBJ2-5; D assignment may be TRBD1 or TRBD2 (5 bases each). Germline V gives CDR1 SGHRS, CDR2 YFSETQ. CDR3 length: 14 amino acids. Trimming stripped 1 base from V and 1 base from J, with 8 bases between. CDR3 sequence reads: CASSLIGGQETQYF. The CDR3 DNA follows: TGCGCCAGCAGCTTGATTGGGGGCCAAGAGACCCAGTACTTC.

The CDR3 protein is CASSSNRGFDYGYTF. Here the CDR3 DNA reads TGTGCCAGCAGCTCCAACAGGGGTTTCGACTATGGCTACACCTTC. V usage is TRBV5-4 and J usage is TRBJ1-2; 7 nucleotides align to TRBD1. Trimming removed 3 bases from V and 3 bases from J; junction bases left unmatched: 8. The CDR3 is 15 residues long. The germline gives CDR1 SGHNT, CDR2 YYREEE (reference sequence).

The V call is TRBV6-5, the J call TRBJ2-7; 8 bases are shared with TRBD1. V shed 6 bases, J shed 7 bases, and the junction held 5 bases outside the gene matches. Germline CDR1 and CDR2: MNHEY and SVGAGI. This CDR3 spans 12 amino acids. The chain's CDR3 is CASRTGEREQYF. CDR3 bases: TGTGCCAGCAGGACAGGGGAAAGGGAGCAGTACTTC.

The chain carries TRBV29-1 and TRBJ2-3, with 10 bases aligning to TRBD2. Germline V CDR1 and CDR2: SQVTM, ANQGSEA. This CDR3 contains 14 residues. Trimming cost V 8 bases and J 3 bases; bases outside gene matches: 8. CDR3 loop: CSSRTSGMTDTQYF. The CDR3, as DNA: TGCAGCAGCAGGACTAGCGGAATGACAGATACGCAGTATTTT.

The gene calls are TRBV19 and TRBJ1-1; 11 bases are shared with TRBD1. This CDR3 has 15 amino acids. The germline V gene encodes CDR1 LNHDA and CDR2 SQIVND (reference sequence). V was pared by 3 bases and J by 5 bases, with 5 bases of the junction left unmatched. The CDR3 region has the DNA TGTGCCAGTAGTATCCCTGGACAGGGGGCAACTGAAGCTTTCTTT. Its protein product is CASSIPGQGATEAFF.